The 21 T cell receptor beta chains presented below share a single source sample, sequenced in a study of early T cells in non-severe SARS-CoV-2 infection. One entry per CDR3 protein results from TCRdb running MiXCR on the 5' RACE reads. The table shows 120,000 or so distinct CDR3 sequences, with roughly 12% occurring only once. Source: whole blood, taken at baseline. The receptors originated from an adult who was a healthcare worker with PCR-confirmed SARS-CoV-2 infection or an uninfected control (not recorded which).

The J gene is TRBJ1-2, the V gene TRBV29-1, with 7 nucleotides matching TRBD1. The germline gives CDR1 SQVTM, CDR2 ANQGSEA. The ends lost 2 bases at V and 4 bases at J; junction bases unmatched: 10. This CDR3 contains 15 residues. The CDR3 bases are TGCAGCGTTGAATACAGGGGCCGAGGACCCTATGGCTACACCTTC. Translating gives CSVEYRGRGPYGYTF.

The chain employs TRBV7-8 and TRBJ1-2; no clear D gene. Germline CDR1 SGHVS, CDR2 FQNEAQ. This CDR3 contains 13 residues. The V gene lost 3 bases and the J gene lost 5 bases, with 10 bases spanning the gap. Here the CDR3 DNA reads TGTGCCAGCAGCTTGGCATCGGCGTATGGCTACACCTTC. This gives the protein CASSLASAYGYTF.

This clonotype was observed once. The chain joins TRBV6-5 to TRBJ2-7; perhaps TRBD1 as D (6 bases). V lost 2 bases and J 3 bases, leaving 14 bases between the germline ends. From germline, CDR1 is MNHEY and CDR2 SVGAGI. The CDR3 runs 15 residues. CDR3 region: CASSYQGQGVYEQYF. DNA for the CDR3: TGTGCCAGCAGTTACCAGGGACAAGGGGTCTACGAGCAGTACTTC.

J is TRBJ1-1 and V is TRBV28; no reliable D call. The germline V and J ends were trimmed by 4 bases and 1 base, with 13 bases remaining between them. From germline, CDR1 is MDHEN and CDR2 SYDVKM. The CDR3 spans 15 residues. The CDR3 here is CASSSYSASNTEAFF. Written as DNA, the CDR3 is TGTGCCAGCAGTTCCTATAGTGCCTCGAACACTGAAGCTTTCTTT.

The chain employs TRBV28 and TRBJ1-5; D is uncertain. CDR3 size: 13 residues. The ends were cut back, 2 bases at V and 9 bases at J, with 11 bases in the middle. Germline values: CDR1 MDHEN, CDR2 SYDVKM. CDR3 residues: CASSLPDPWPQHF. In nucleotides, the CDR3 is TGTGCCAGCAGTTTACCAGACCCTTGGCCCCAGCATTTT.

The table lists this clonotype with a few counts. V usage is TRBV5-1 and J usage is TRBJ2-5; TRBD2 agrees at 8 bases. The trim removed 1 base at V and 1 base at J, leaving 3 bases unmatched. The germline gives CDR1 SGHRS, CDR2 YFSETQ. The CDR3 runs to 15 residues. The CDR3 loop reads CASSLSGTSQETQYF. DNA for the CDR3: TGCGCCAGCAGCTTGTCCGGGACTAGCCAAGAGACCCAGTACTTC. The variable domain in full, with the rest retrieved from reference TRBV5-1 and TRBJ2-5, is KAGVTQTPRYLIKTRGQQVTLSCSPISGHRSVSWYQQTPGQGLQFLFEYFSETQRNKGNFPGRFSGRQFSNSRSEMNVSTLELGDSALYLCASSLSGTSQETQYFGPGTRLLVL.

The CDR3 sequence: CASRRVAGAYNEQFF. CDR3 nucleotide sequence: TGTGCCAGCAGGAGGGTAGCGGGGGCCTACAATGAGCAGTTCTTC. This chain joins TRBV12-3 or TRBV12-4 and TRBJ2-1; TRBD2 aligns across 9 bases. The CDR3 is made up of 15 amino acids. J was trimmed by 2 bases and V by 6 bases; bases with no gene match: 5.

This clonotype was found a few times. This chain links TRBV4-2 with TRBJ2-2, with 9 bases matching TRBD1. There are 15 residues in the CDR3. J gave up 5 bases and V 3 bases, and 4 bases lay outside the gene matches. Germline CDR1 reads LGHNA; CDR2 reads YNFKEQ. The CDR3 is CASSQGQGGTGELFF. The CDR3 nucleotides read TGTGCCAGCAGCCAGGGACAGGGAGGGACCGGGGAGCTGTTTTTT.

The rearrangement joins TRBV10-1 to TRBJ1-6; TRBD1 matches 7 bases. The CDR3 runs to 14 residues. J lost 6 bases, V lost 5 bases, and 4 bases had no gene match. Germline V gene sequence: CDR1 WNHNN, CDR2 SYGVQD (reference sequence). The CDR3 sequence is CASSTGTVNSPLHF. CDR3 nucleotide sequence: TGCGCCAGCAGTACCGGGACAGTTAATTCACCCCTCCACTTT.

This chain joins TRBV6-6 and TRBJ1-1, with D possibly TRBD1 on 5 matching bases. V lost 0 bases and J 7 bases, leaving 12 bases between the germline ends. CDR1 and CDR2 from the germline V gene are MNHNY and SVGAGI (reference sequence). This CDR3 spans 14 amino acids. CDR3 nucleotides: TGTGCCAGCAGTTACTCTATCAAGGGGAGTGAAGCTTTCTTT. Amino acids: CASSYSIKGSEAFF.

The rearrangement links TRBV4-1 to TRBJ2-1; 14 bases agree with TRBD2. J lost 6 bases, V lost 4 bases, and 2 bases had no gene match. In germline, CDR1 is MGHRA, CDR2 YSYEKL. The length of the CDR3 is 15 residues. CDR3: CASSPTSGRVNEQFF. The CDR3 nucleotides read TGCGCCAGCAGCCCGACTAGCGGGAGGGTCAATGAGCAGTTCTTC.

This clonotype was detected ten times or more. The chain employs TRBV11-3 and TRBJ2-1; a possible D gene is TRBD2 (6 bases). Trimming left V 1 base short and J 0 bases short, with 10 bases between. The germline V gene has CDR1 SGHNT and CDR2 YENEEA. The CDR3 is made up of 16 amino acids. The CDR3 bases are TGTGCCAGCAGCTTAGGGGGGACTCCCTCCTACAATGAGCAGTTCTTC. Protein product: CASSLGGTPSYNEQFF.

This clonotype has a handful of counts. The chain carries TRBV5-1 and TRBJ1-1; 7 nucleotides line up with TRBD1. The junction had 8 bases not matched to a gene; V was cut back by 4 bases and J by 5 bases. Germline CDR1 and CDR2: SGHRS and YFSETQ. This CDR3 has 14 amino acids. CDR3 protein: CASSPQGGETEAFF. The CDR3 DNA reads as TGCGCCAGCAGCCCCCAGGGGGGAGAGACTGAAGCTTTCTTT.

This clonotype was seen ten or more times. This chain uses TRBV5-1 with TRBJ2-5, with D unresolved. Trimming removed 0 bases from V and 5 bases from J, with 8 bases in between. CDR3 length: 13 residues. CDR1 is SGHRS, CDR2 YFSETQ, per germline. The CDR3 loop is CASSLDPGETQYF. In DNA, the CDR3 is TGCGCCAGCAGCTTGGATCCTGGTGAGACCCAGTACTTC.

There are a few counts of this clonotype. The V and J genes are TRBV6-5 and TRBJ2-7, with D possibly matching TRBD1 (5 bases). V shed 5 bases and J shed 0 bases, with 8 bases lying between them. The CDR3 spans 13 residues. Germline-derived CDR1 and CDR2 are MNHEY and SVGAGI. CDR3 nucleotides: TGTGCCAGCAGTCTACAGGCCTCCTACGAGCAGTACTTC. This encodes CASSLQASYEQYF.

This clonotype was recorded at least ten times. This chain links TRBV4-1 with TRBJ1-1, with D maybe TRBD1 (6 bases). The ends were cut back, 0 bases at V and 4 bases at J, with 15 bases in the middle. CDR1 is MGHRA, CDR2 YSYEKL, per germline. The CDR3 loop spans 16 amino acids. This CDR3 reads CASSQDQGGLGTEAFF. In nucleotides, the CDR3 is TGCGCCAGCAGCCAAGATCAAGGGGGGCTCGGCACTGAAGCTTTCTTT.

The chain employs TRBV20-1 and TRBJ2-2; unclear D gene. CDR3 length: 12 amino acids. Germline loops: CDR1 DFQATT, CDR2 SNEGSKA (reference sequence). Trimming cost V 8 bases and J 6 bases, with 13 bases left between them. The CDR3 here is CSSHATAGELFF. The CDR3 bases are TGCAGTTCGCACGCCACCGCCGGGGAGCTGTTTTTT.

The chain carries TRBV6-2 or TRBV6-3 and TRBJ1-5; D is possibly TRBD1 (6 bases). Deletions cut 7 bases from V and 0 bases from J, with 10 bases between. Germline-derived CDR1 and CDR2 are MNHEY and SVGEGT. The CDR3 length is 14 residues. The CDR3 spells CASNRDLSNQPQHF. The CDR3, as DNA: TGTGCCAGCAACAGGGACCTTAGCAATCAGCCCCAGCATTTT.

This clonotype was seen a handful of times. The rearrangement links TRBV5-1 to TRBJ2-1, with D possibly being TRBD1 or TRBD2 (5 bases each). With 4 bases removed from V and 3 bases from J, the gap between germline ends came to 17 bases. The CDR3 spans 16 residues. Germline V gene lookup returns CDR1 SGHRS and CDR2 YFSETQ. The CDR3 sequence: CASSPSGGGGYNEQFF. CDR3 DNA: TGCGCCAGCAGCCCGTCTGGGGGTGGAGGCTACAATGAGCAGTTCTTC. Complete variable domain (other parts from reference TRBV5-1 and TRBJ2-1): KAGVTQTPRYLIKTRGQQVTLSCSPISGHRSVSWYQQTPGQGLQFLFEYFSETQRNKGNFPGRFSGRQFSNSRSEMNVSTLELGDSALYLCASSPSGGGGYNEQFFGPGTRLTVL.

This chain uses TRBV29-1 with TRBJ2-3; no clear D. Germline CDR1 SQVTM, CDR2 ANQGSEA. The CDR3 consists of 14 residues. V lost 6 bases, J lost 1 base, and 14 bases lay in between. CDR3 in DNA: TGCAGCGTGGATAAGGGTGGTGGCACAGATACGCAGTATTTT. It translates to CSVDKGGGTDTQYF.

This clonotype was counted ten times or more. The rearrangement links TRBV20-1 to TRBJ2-5, with D perhaps matching TRBD1 (5 bases). Looked up from germline, CDR1 is DFQATT and CDR2 is SNEGSKA (reference sequence). Trimming left V 0 bases short and J 1 base short, with 12 bases between. The CDR3 spans 15 residues. CDR3 in amino acids: CSAREIGDSQETQYF. CDR3 bases: TGCAGTGCTAGAGAGATAGGCGACAGCCAAGAGACCCAGTACTTC.